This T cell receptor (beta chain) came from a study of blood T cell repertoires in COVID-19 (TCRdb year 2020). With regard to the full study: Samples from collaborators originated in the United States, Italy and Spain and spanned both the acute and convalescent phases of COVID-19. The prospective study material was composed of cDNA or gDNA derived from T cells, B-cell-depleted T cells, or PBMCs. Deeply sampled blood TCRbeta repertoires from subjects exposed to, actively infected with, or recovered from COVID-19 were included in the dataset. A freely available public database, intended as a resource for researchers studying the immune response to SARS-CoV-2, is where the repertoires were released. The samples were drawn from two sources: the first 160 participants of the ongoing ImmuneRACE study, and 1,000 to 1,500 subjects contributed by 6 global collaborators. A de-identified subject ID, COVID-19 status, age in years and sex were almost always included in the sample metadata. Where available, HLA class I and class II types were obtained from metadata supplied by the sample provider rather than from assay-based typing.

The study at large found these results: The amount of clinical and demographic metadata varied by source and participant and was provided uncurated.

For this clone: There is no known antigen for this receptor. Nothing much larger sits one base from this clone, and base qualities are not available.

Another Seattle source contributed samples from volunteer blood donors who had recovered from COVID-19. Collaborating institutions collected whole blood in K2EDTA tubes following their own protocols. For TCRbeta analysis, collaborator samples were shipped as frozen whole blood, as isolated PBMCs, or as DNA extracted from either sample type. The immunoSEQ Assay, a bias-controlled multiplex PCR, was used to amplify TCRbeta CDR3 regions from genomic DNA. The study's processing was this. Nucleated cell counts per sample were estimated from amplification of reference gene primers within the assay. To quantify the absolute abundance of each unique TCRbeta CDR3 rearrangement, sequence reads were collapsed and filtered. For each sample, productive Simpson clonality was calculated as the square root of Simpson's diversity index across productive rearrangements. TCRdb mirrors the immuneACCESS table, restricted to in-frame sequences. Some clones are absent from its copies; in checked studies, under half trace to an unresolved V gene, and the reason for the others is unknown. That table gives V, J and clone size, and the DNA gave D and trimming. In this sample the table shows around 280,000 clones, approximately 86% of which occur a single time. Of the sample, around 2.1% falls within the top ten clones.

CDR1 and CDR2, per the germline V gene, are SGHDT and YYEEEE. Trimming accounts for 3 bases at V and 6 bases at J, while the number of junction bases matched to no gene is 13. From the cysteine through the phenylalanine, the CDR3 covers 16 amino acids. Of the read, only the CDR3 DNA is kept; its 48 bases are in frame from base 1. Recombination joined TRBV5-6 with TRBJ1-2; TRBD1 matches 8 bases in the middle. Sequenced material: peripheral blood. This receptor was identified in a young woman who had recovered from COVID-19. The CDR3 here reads CASSSTGVVLWNGYTF. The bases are TGTGCCAGCAGCTCGACAGGGGTCGTTCTATGGAATGGCTACACCTTC.